Reported below is one T cell receptor (beta chain). Its antigen is currently unknown. This sample is drawn from a study of cytomegalovirus exposure and HLA in healthy donors. The primer mix had 60 Vbeta and 13 Jbeta primers. In the original processing: Among the unique TCR beta chains that a later analysis counted, about 84 million in all, roughly 9.9 million were shared. Method: immunoSEQ multiplex PCR; TCRdb's copy keeps in-frame clones and lacks some. The D gene and trimming were derived from the DNA, and the V and J assignments and clone size from that table. The listing contains fewer than 85,000 clones. V lost 5 bases to trimming and J lost 3 bases, with 6 bases between them. The germline gives CDR1 SGHTA, CDR2 FQGNSA. This CDR3 contains 12 residues. The study, taken as a whole, reports: From TCR beta sequences, most subjects' HLA-A and HLA-B alleles were reportedly predicted accurately. A later analysis revealed that TCR association rates differed between HLA loci, peaking at DRB1 and bottoming out at HLA-C. In a later analysis, TCR beta V- and J-gene trimming was associated with a missense DCLRE1C variant.

The genes are TRBV7-2 and TRBJ2-3, with D unclear. This TCR was recovered from a female donor in good health and CMV-seropositive. The source material was PBMCs. CDR3 sequence: CASSLFTDTQYF. For the CDR3, the DNA is TGTGCCAGCAGCCTTTTTACAGATACGCAGTATTTT.